The 14 T cell receptor beta chains presented below share a single source sample, sequenced in a study of T cell repertoires in cytomegalovirus infection. Via MiXCR, TCRdb re-called the reads, giving one row per CDR3 protein. The sample shows roughly 230,000 distinct CDR3 sequences, over 15% of them seen only once. The specimen sequenced was CD8+ T cells from PBMCs. The receptors derive from a human donor in good health (CMV status not recorded). Some clones in this sample may be carry-over from other donors' samples.

In the case of this clonotype: One junction end disagrees with the germline gene, perhaps due to a read error. The V call is TRBV28, the J call TRBJ2-7; D not resolved. This CDR3 has 14 amino acids. Germline assignment: CDR1 MDHEN and CDR2 SYDVKM. CDR3 region: CASSLARWNYEHYF. In DNA, the CDR3 is TGTGCCAGCAGTTTAGCCAGGTGGAACTACGAGCATTACTTC.

The chain is built from TRBV7-9 and TRBJ1-4; TRBD1 might be the D (6 bases). Germline values: CDR1 SEHNR, CDR2 FQNEAQ (reference sequence). Between the trimmed V and J ends, which lost 4 bases and 6 bases, there was a span of 12 bases. This CDR3 contains 14 residues. DNA for the CDR3: TGTGCCAGCAGCTCTAGGGACACGGATGAAAAACTGTTTTTT. Its protein product is CASSSRDTDEKLFF.

This clonotype was counted at least ten times. The chain couples TRBV7-9 to TRBJ2-5, with D possibly TRBD1 on 6 matching bases. The germline V gene has CDR1 SEHNR and CDR2 FQNEAQ (reference sequence). The V gene lost 5 bases and the J gene lost 3 bases, with 19 bases spanning the gap. The CDR3 consists of 16 residues. This CDR3 is CASSPVRGYDKETQYF. The DNA of the CDR3 is TGTGCCAGCAGCCCTGTGAGGGGGTATGACAAAGAGACCCAGTACTTC.

The chain carries TRBV14 and TRBJ2-1; D gene ambiguous. There are 12 residues in the CDR3. V dropped 6 bases and J dropped 8 bases, with 11 bases sitting between them. Germline V lookup: CDR1 SGHDN, CDR2 FVKESK. The CDR3 DNA sequence: TGTGCCAGCAGACAACACGGGCATGAGCAGTTCTTC. This encodes CASRQHGHEQFF.

V usage is TRBV28 and J usage is TRBJ2-1; D may be TRBD1 (6 bases). This CDR3 has 13 residues. Germline V gene sequence: CDR1 MDHEN, CDR2 SYDVKM. Trimming took off 8 bases at V and 4 bases at J, with 12 bases between the two ends. The CDR3 loop reads CASQSQGYNEQFF. As DNA, the CDR3 is TGTGCCAGCCAATCACAGGGATACAATGAGCAGTTCTTC.

This rearrangement joins TRBV11-2 to TRBJ2-7, with D perhaps TRBD1 or TRBD2 (5 bases each). From germline, CDR1 is SGHAT and CDR2 FQNNGV. The V end lost 4 bases, the J end lost 1 base, and 14 bases lay between the germline ends. This CDR3 has 15 residues. As DNA, the CDR3 is TGTGCCAGCAGCTACCCCGGGGCGACTTCCTACGAGCAGTACTTC. This encodes CASSYPGATSYEQYF. The full variable domain, its missing parts supplied by reference TRBV11-2 and TRBJ2-7, is EAGVAQSPRYKIIEKRQSVAFWCNPISGHATLYWYQQILGQGPKLLIQFQNNGVVDDSQLPKDRFSAERLKGVDSTLKIQPAKLEDSAVYLCASSYPGATSYEQYFGPGTRLTVT.

In its sample, this clonotype was seen many times. The chain links TRBV2 to TRBJ1-1; D uncertain. The CDR3 consists of 13 residues. Germline V gene lookup returns CDR1 SNHLY and CDR2 FYNNEI. V was shortened by 6 bases and J by 0 bases, with 8 bases between the two germline ends. CDR3 amino acids: CASSGSLNTEAFF. Here the CDR3 DNA reads TGTGCCAGCAGCGGGAGCTTGAACACTGAAGCTTTCTTT. Full variable domain (remainder filled in from reference TRBV2 and TRBJ1-1): EPEVTQTPSHQVTQMGQEVILRCVPISNHLYFYWYRQILGQKVEFLVSFYNNEISEKSEIFDDQFSVERPDGSNFTLKIRSTKLEDSAMYFCASSGSLNTEAFFGQGTRLTVV.

This clonotype was seen at least ten times. The rearrangement links TRBV6-1 to TRBJ2-7; TRBD1 aligns across 9 bases. The CDR3 covers 16 residues. CDR1 MNHNS and CDR2 SASEGT come from the germline V gene. V lost 5 bases to trimming and J lost 0 bases; unmatched junction nucleotides: 8. Here the CDR3 DNA reads TGTGCCAGCAGTTTTCGGACAGGGGTCCCCTCCTACGAGCAGTACTTC. It specifies CASSFRTGVPSYEQYF.

This clonotype showed up many times. The chain recombines TRBV6-5 with TRBJ2-5; no reliable D call. The CDR3 loop spans 14 amino acids. In germline, CDR1 is MNHEY, CDR2 SVGAGI. V lost 6 bases and J lost 0, with 11 bases in between. DNA for the CDR3: TGTGCCAGCAGATTCAGAAAGTACCAAGAGACCCAGTACTTC. The encoded protein is CASRFRKYQETQYF.

This clonotype was detected ten times or more. The V and J genes are TRBV7-8 and TRBJ1-5; 12 positions agree with TRBD1. In germline, CDR1 is SGHVS, CDR2 FQNEAQ. The CDR3 is made up of 20 amino acids. V shed 5 bases and J 2 bases; nucleotides not matched to a gene: 16. The CDR3 sequence is CASSTVNRDRGQPGNQPQHF. CDR3 DNA sequence: TGTGCCAGCAGCACAGTAAACCGGGACAGGGGGCAACCCGGCAATCAGCCCCAGCATTTT.

V usage is TRBV2 and J usage is TRBJ2-2; TRBD2 aligns across 10 bases. The junction had 13 bases not matched to a gene; V was cut back by 7 bases and J by 8 bases. CDR1 is SNHLY and CDR2 is FYNNEI in the germline V gene. The CDR3 extends over 16 amino acids. The CDR3 protein is CASTMTSGRSWGELFF. CDR3 DNA sequence: TGTGCCAGCACCATGACTAGCGGGCGTTCATGGGGGGAGCTGTTTTTT. Filled out from reference TRBV2 and TRBJ2-2, the complete variable domain reads EPEVTQTPSHQVTQMGQEVILRCVPISNHLYFYWYRQILGQKVEFLVSFYNNEISEKSEIFDDQFSVERPDGSNFTLKIRSTKLEDSAMYFCASTMTSGRSWGELFFGEGSRLTVL.

This clonotype was found many times. The rearrangement joins TRBV7-2 to TRBJ2-2; 8 nucleotides line up with TRBD1. The V gene end was trimmed by 4 bases and the J gene end by 3 bases; junction bases not matched to a gene: 4. The CDR3 loop spans 15 amino acids. In germline, CDR1 is SGHTA, CDR2 FQGNSA. The CDR3 DNA reads as TGTGCCAGCAGCTCGGGACAGGACGACACCGGGGAGCTGTTTTTT. Encoded protein: CASSSGQDDTGELFF.

This clonotype was counted only a few times. The CDR3 DNA follows: TGTGCCAGCAGTTTATTTCAGGGGACGTACGAGCAGTACTTC. It encodes CASSLFQGTYEQYF. This chain joins TRBV27 and TRBJ2-7; tentatively, D is TRBD1 (6 bases). Germline V CDR1 and CDR2: MNHEY, SMNVEV (reference sequence). The CDR3 runs 14 residues. The V end was cut by 1 base, the J end by 4 bases, with 11 bases between.

The chain uses TRBV20-1 and TRBJ2-1; D is unclear. V was shortened by 0 bases and J by 8 bases, with 17 bases between the two germline ends. From germline, CDR1 is DFQATT and CDR2 SNEGSKA (reference sequence). The CDR3 is 15 amino acids. CDR3 DNA: TGCAGTGCTAGAGATACGGAAGCAAGTGGATATGAGCAGTTCTTC. Its protein is CSARDTEASGYEQFF.